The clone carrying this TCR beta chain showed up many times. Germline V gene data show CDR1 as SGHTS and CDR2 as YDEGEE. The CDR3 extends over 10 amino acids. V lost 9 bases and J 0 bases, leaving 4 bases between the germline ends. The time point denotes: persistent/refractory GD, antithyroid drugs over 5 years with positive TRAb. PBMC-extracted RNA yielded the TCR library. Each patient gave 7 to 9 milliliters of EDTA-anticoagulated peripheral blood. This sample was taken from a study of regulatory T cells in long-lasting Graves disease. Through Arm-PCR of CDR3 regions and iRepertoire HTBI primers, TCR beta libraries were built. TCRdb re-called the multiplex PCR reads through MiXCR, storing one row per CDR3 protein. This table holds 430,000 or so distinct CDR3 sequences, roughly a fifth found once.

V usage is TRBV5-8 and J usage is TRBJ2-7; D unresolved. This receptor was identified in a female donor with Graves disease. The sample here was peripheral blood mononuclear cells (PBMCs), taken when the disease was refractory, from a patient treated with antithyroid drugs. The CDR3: CATRSYEQYF. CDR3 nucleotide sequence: TGTGCCACCCGCTCCTACGAGCAGTACTTC. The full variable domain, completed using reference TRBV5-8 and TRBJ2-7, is EAGVTQSPTHLIKTRGQQATLRCSPISGHTSVYWYQQALGLGLQFLLWYDEGEERNRGNFPPRFSGRQFPNYSSELNVNALELEDSALYLCATRSYEQYFGPGTRLTVT.